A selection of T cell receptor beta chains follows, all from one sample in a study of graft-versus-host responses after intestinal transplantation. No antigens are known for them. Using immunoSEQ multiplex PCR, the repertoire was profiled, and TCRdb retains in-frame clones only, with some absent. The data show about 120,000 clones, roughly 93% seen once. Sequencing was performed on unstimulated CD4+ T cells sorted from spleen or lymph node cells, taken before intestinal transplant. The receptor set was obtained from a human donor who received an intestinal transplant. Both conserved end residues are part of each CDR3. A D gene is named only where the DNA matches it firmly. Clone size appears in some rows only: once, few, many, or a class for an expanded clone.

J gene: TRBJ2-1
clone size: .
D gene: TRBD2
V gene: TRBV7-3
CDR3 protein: CASSLIAGSYNEQFF
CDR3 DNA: TGTGCCAGCAGCTTAATAGCGGGCTCCTACAATGAGCAGTTCTTC

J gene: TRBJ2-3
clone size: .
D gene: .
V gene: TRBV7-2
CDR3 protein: CASSLQRADTQYF
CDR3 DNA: TGTGCCAGCAGCTTGCAGCGGGCAGATACGCAGTATTTT

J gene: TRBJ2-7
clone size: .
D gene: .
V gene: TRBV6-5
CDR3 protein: CASSSAYEQYF
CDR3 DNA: TGTGCCAGCAGTTCGGCTTACGAGCAGTACTTC

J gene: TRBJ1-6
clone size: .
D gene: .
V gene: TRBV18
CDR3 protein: CASSPPGGTNNSPLHF
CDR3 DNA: TGTGCCAGCTCACCTCCGGGTGGGACCAATAATTCACCCCTCCACTTT

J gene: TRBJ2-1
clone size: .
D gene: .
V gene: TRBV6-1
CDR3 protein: CASSESGVAYNEQFF
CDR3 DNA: TGTGCCAGCAGTGAGTCAGGGGTCGCCTACAATGAGCAGTTCTTC

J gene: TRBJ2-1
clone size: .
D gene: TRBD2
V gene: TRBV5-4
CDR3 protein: CATDGVAGAWASNEQFF
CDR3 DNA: TGTGCCACGGACGGGGTAGCGGGAGCGTGGGCGAGCAATGAGCAGTTCTTC

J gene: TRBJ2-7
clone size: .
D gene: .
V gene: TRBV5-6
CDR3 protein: CASSLAQTYEQYF
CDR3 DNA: TGTGCCAGCAGCTTGGCTCAGACCTACGAGCAGTACTTC

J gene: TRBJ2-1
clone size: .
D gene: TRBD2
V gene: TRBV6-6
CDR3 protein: CASSLAGVADYNEQFF
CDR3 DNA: TGTGCCAGCAGCCTAGCGGGAGTAGCGGACTACAATGAGCAGTTCTTC

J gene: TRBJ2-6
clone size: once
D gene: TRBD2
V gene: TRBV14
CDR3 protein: CASSQEFWTSDPGAGANVLTF
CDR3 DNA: TGTGCCAGCAGCCAAGAATTCTGGACTAGCGATCCGGGGGCAGGGGCCAACGTCCTGACTTTC

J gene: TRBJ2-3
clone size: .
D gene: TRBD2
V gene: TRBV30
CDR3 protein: CAWERTSGPDTQYF
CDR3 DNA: TGTGCCTGGGAGAGGACTAGCGGACCAGATACGCAGTATTTT

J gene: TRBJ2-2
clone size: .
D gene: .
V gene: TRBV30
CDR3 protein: CAWNRPGTGELFF
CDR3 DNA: TGTGCCTGGAACAGACCGGGCACCGGGGAGCTGTTTTTT

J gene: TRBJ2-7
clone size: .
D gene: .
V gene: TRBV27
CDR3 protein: CASSLERGSYEQYF
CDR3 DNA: TGTGCCAGCAGTTTAGAAAGGGGCTCCTACGAGCAGTACTTC

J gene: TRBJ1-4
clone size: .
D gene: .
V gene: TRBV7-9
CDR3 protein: CASSLTGPPDEKLFF
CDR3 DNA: TGTGCCAGCAGCCTGACCGGGCCCCCTGATGAAAAACTGTTTTTT

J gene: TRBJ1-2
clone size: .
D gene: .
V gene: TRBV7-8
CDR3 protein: CASSFDRNYGYTF
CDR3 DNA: TGTGCCAGCAGTTTTGACAGAAACTATGGCTACACCTTC

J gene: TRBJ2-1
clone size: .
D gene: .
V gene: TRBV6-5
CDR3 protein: CASSYSGGHNEQFF
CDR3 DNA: TGTGCCAGCAGTTACTCGGGGGGCCACAATGAGCAGTTCTTC

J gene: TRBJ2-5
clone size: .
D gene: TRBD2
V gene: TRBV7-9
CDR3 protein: CASSSLAGYEEQYF
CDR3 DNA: TGTGCCAGCAGCTCACTAGCGGGGTACGAGGAGCAGTACTTC

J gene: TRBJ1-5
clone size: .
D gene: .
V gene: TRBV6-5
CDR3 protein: CASSYSGTSNQPQHF
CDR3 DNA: TGTGCCAGCAGTTACTCAGGGACTAGCAATCAGCCCCAGCATTTT

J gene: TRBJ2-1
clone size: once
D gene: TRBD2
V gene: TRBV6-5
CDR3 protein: CASGRGRSDNEQFF
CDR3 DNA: TGTGCCAGCGGGCGCGGGAGGTCCGACAATGAGCAGTTCTTC

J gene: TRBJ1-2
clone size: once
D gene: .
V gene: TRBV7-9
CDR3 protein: CASSRYRDYGYTF
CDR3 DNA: TGTGCCAGCAGCCGTTACAGGGACTATGGCTACACCTTC

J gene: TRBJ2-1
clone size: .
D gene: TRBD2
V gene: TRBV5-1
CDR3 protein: CASSFQRGNNEQFF
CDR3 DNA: TGCGCCAGCAGCTTCCAGCGGGGCAACAATGAGCAGTTCTTC

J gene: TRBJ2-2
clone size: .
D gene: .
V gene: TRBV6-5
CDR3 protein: CASTLTNTGELFF
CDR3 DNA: TGTGCCAGCACCTTAACGAACACCGGGGAGCTGTTTTTT

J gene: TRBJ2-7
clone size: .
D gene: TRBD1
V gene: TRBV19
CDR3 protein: CASRTGGASYEQYF
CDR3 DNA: TGTGCCAGTCGAACAGGGGGCGCTTCCTACGAGCAGTACTTC

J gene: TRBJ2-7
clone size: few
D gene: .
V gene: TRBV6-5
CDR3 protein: CASSYPPDGRGEQYF
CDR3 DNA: TGTGCCAGCAGTTACCCTCCTGACGGGAGAGGGGAGCAGTACTTC

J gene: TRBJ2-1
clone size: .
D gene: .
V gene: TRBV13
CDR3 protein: CASSVRTNEQFF
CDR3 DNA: TGTGCCAGCAGCGTTAGAACGAATGAGCAGTTCTTC

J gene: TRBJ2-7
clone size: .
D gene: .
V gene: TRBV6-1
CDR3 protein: CASSESSRSTYEQYF
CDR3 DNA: TGTGCCAGCAGTGAGTCGAGTAGATCGACATACGAGCAGTACTTC

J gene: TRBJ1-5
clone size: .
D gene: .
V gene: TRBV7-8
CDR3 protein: CASSLQTPNQPQHF
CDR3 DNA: TGTGCCAGCAGCTTACAAACCCCTAATCAGCCCCAGCATTTT

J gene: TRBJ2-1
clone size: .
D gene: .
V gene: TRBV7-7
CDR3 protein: CASSLIYGNEQFF
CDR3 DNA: TGTGCTAGCAGCTTAATTTACGGCAATGAGCAGTTCTTC

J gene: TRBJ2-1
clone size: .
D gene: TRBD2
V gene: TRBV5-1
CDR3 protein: CASSWWTGGEQFF
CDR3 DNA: TGCGCCAGCAGCTGGTGGACGGGGGGTGAGCAGTTCTTC

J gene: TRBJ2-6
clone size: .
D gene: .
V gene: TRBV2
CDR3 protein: CASSEWGQPGANVLTF
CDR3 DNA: TGTGCCAGCAGTGAATGGGGCCAACCTGGGGCCAACGTCCTGACTTTC

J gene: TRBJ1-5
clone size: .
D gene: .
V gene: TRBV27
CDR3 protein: CASSLWGQGYNQPQHF
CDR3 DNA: TGTGCCAGCAGTTTATGGGGGCAGGGCTACAATCAGCCCCAGCATTTT

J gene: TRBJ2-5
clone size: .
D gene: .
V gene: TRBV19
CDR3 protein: CASSIGAQETQYF
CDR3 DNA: TGTGCCAGTAGTATCGGGGCTCAAGAGACCCAGTACTTC

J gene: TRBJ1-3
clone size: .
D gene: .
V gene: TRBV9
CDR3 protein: CASSVETVGNTIYF
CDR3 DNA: TGTGCCAGCAGCGTAGAAACGGTTGGAAACACCATATATTTT

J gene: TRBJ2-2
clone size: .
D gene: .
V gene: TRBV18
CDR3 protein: CASSHSSSFSGELFF
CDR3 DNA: TGTGCCAGCTCGCACTCGTCTAGCTTTAGCGGGGAGCTGTTTTTT